The sequence of this TCR beta chain was determined in a study of cytomegalovirus exposure and HLA in healthy donors. Primers included in the PCR were 60 Vbeta and 13 Jbeta primers. This table comes from immunoSEQ multiplex PCR, and its TCRdb copy is limited to in-frame clones, with some not included. The sample gives over 100,000 clones, approximately 80% of which show up once; 2.5% to 3% is in the top ten. The sequencing sample was made of PBMCs. This clonotype was sampled from a woman under 30 in good health and CMV-seropositive.

The DNA for the CDR3 is TGTGCCTGGAGGTTACAGGGAGTCGGCAATGAGCAGTTCTTC. It codes for CAWRLQGVGNEQFF. The chain uses TRBV30 and TRBJ2-1; D perhaps matches TRBD1 (6 bases). This CDR3 spans 14 amino acids. Germline CDR1 and CDR2: GTSNPN and SVGIG (reference sequence). Trimming took off 3 bases at V and 6 bases at J, with 15 bases between the two ends. The full variable domain, in which reference TRBV30 and TRBJ2-1 provide the parts outside the CDR3, is SQTIHQWPATLVQPVGSPLSLECTVEGTSNPNLYWYRQAAGRGLQLLFYSVGIGQISSEVPQNLSASRPQDRQFILSSKKLLLSDSGFYLCAWRLQGVGNEQFFGPGTRLTVL.